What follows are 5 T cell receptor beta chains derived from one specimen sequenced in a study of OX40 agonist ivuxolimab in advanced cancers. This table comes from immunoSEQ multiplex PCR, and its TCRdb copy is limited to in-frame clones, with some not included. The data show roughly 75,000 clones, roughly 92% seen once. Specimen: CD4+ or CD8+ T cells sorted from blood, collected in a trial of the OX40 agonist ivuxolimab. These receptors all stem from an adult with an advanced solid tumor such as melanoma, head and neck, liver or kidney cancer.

For the CDR3, the DNA is TGTGCCAGCGGGGGGCCCCACAATGAGCAGTTCTTC. Amino acid sequence: CASGGPHNEQFF. V and J are TRBV9 and TRBJ2-1; either TRBD1 or TRBD2 may supply D (6 bases each). Per the germline V gene, CDR1 is SGDLS and CDR2 is YYNGEE. V was pared by 7 bases and J by 5 bases, with 10 bases between. This CDR3 region has 12 residues.

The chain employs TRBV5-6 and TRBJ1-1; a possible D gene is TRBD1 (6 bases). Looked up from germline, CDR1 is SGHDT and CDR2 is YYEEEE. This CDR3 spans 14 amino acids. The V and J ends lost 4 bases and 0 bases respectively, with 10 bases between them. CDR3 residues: CASSRGQMNTEAFF. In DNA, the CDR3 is TGTGCCAGCAGCCGCGGACAGATGAACACTGAAGCTTTCTTT.

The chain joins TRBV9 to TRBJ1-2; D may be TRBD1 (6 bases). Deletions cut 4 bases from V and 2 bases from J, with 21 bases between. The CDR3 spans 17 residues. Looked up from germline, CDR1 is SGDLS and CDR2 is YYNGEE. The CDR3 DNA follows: TGTGCCAGCAGCCCTAATACACCCTCCACAGGGAACTATGGCTACACCTTC. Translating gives CASSPNTPSTGNYGYTF.

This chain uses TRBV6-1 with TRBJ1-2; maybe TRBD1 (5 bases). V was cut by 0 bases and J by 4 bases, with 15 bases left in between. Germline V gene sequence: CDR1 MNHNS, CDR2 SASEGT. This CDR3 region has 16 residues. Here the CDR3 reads CASSEASGWKGYGYTF. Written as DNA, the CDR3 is TGTGCCAGCAGTGAAGCATCAGGGTGGAAAGGCTATGGCTACACCTTC.

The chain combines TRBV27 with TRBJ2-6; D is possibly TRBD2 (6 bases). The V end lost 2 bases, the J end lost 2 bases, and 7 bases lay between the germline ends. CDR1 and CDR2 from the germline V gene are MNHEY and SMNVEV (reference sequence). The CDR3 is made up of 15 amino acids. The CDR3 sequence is CASSLTGAGANVLTF. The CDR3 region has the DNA TGTGCCAGCAGTTTAACGGGGGCTGGGGCCAACGTCCTGACTTTC.